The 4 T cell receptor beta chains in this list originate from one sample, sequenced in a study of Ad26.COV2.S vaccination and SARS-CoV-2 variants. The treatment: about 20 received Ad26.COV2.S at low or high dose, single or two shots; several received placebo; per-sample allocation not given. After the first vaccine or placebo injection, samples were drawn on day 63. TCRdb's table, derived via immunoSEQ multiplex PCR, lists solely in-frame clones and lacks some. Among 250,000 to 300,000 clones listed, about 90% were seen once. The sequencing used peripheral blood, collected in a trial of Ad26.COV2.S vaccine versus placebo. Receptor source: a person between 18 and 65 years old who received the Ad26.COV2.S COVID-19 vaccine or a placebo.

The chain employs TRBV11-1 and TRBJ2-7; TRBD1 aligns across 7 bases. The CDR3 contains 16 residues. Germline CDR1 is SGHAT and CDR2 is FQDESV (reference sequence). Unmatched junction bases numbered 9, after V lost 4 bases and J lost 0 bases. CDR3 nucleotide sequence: TGTGCCAGCAGCTCCGCGGACAGGCCCAACTCCTACGAGCAGTACTTC. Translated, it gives CASSSADRPNSYEQYF.

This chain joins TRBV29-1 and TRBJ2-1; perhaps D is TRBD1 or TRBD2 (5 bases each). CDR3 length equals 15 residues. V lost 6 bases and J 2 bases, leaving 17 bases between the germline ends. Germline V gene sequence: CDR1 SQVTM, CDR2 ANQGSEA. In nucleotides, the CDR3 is TGCAGCGTAGACACGGGGCCTGGGGCCTACAATGAGCAGTTCTTC. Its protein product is CSVDTGPGAYNEQFF.

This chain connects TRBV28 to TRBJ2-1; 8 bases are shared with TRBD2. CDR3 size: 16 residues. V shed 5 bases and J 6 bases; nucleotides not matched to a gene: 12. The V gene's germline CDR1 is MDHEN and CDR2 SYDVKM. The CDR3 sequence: CASSPNSGERGNEQFF. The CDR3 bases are TGTGCCAGCAGTCCGAATAGCGGGGAGCGGGGCAATGAGCAGTTCTTC.

For the CDR3, the DNA is TGCGCCAGCAGCCAAGTCGAGGGACAGACCCTGGACTACGAGCAGTACTTC. Translation: CASSQVEGQTLDYEQYF. The chain recombines TRBV4-1 with TRBJ2-7; 7 bases fit TRBD1. With V trimmed by 1 base and J by 3 bases, 12 bases remained unmatched. Germline V gene data show CDR1 as MGHRA and CDR2 as YSYEKL. CDR3 size: 17 residues.